Listed below are T cell receptor beta chains from one sample, sequenced in a study of cytomegalovirus exposure and HLA in healthy donors. This table comes from immunoSEQ multiplex PCR, and its TCRdb copy is limited to in-frame clones, with some not included. The sample includes approximately 100,000 clones, 74% of them seen just once. The sample comprised PBMCs. These receptors were taken from a human donor in good health. CDR3s include the opening cysteine and the closing phenylalanine or tryptophan. A D gene is named only where the DNA matches it firmly. Size tells how often a clone was seen (once, few, many) or the class of an expanded clone, and some rows leave it out.

>TRBJ1-4|TRBV5-8|TRBD1|few
TGTGCCAGCAGCCCCGGGACAGGGAGTGCAACTAATGAAAAACTGTTTTTT
CASSPGTGSATNEKLFF
>TRBJ2-7|TRBV18|-|-
TGTGCCAGCTCAGACCGGACAGGAGGGACCTACGAGCAGTACTTC
CASSDRTGGTYEQYF
>TRBJ2-2|TRBV5-4|-|-
TGTGCCAGCAGCTTGGGCGCGTTAAACACCGGGGAGCTGTTTTTT
CASSLGALNTGELFF
>TRBJ2-5|TRBV12-5|-|few
TGTGCTAGTGGTTTAGGCCAGGATAGGTACGAAAGGGAGACCCAGTACTTC
CASGLGQDRYERETQYF
>TRBJ2-7|TRBV29-1|TRBD1|once
TGCAGCGTCCTACAGGGGATCGGCGAGCAGTACTTC
CSVLQGIGEQYF
>TRBJ2-6|TRBV5-1|-|-
TGCGCCAGCAGCTTGGGACAGACCTCCTCCAGCGTCCTGACTTTC
CASSLGQTSSSVLTF
>TRBJ1-4|TRBV29-1|TRBD1|-
TGCAGCGCCGGGACAGGGAATACTAATGAAAAACTGTTTTTT
CSAGTGNTNEKLFF
>TRBJ1-1|TRBV5-1|-|-
TGCGCCAGCAGCCCTAGAGTGACAGGAGTCAACACTGAAGCTTTCTTT
CASSPRVTGVNTEAFF
>TRBJ2-2|TRBV7-2|TRBD1|-
TGTGCCAGCAGCCTGACAGGGGAGCGTACCGGGGAGCTGTTTTTT
CASSLTGERTGELFF
>TRBJ2-7|TRBV7-2|-|few
TGTGCCAGCAGACTTCGGGGGAACTCCTACGAGCAGTACTTC
CASRLRGNSYEQYF
>TRBJ1-2|TRBV2|TRBD1|-
TGTGCCAGCAGTGTCGGGACAGGGCGCGCAGGTGGCTACACCTTC
CASSVGTGRAGGYTF
>TRBJ2-7|TRBV10-3|TRBD2|-
TGTGCCGCAGGCCTAGCGGGGGGTTCCTACGAGCAGTACTTC
CAAGLAGGSYEQYF
>TRBJ2-2|TRBV7-2|TRBD1|few
TGTGCCAGCAGCTTATGGGACAGGTCGACCGGGGAGCTGTTTTTT
CASSLWDRSTGELFF
>TRBJ2-7|TRBV27|-|-
TGTGCCAGCAGCCAAACAGGGTTACTCTACGAGCAGTACTTC
CASSQTGLLYEQYF
>TRBJ1-1|TRBV21-1|-|few
TGTGCCAGCAGCAAAGAGACTGGGGGGGCCACTGAAGCTTTCTTT
CASSKETGGATEAFF
>TRBJ1-4|TRBV5-1|-|-
TGCGCCAGCAGCTTGTTTGGGGGGAATGAAAAACTGTTTTTT
CASSLFGGNEKLFF
>TRBJ1-5|TRBV7-2|-|-
TGTGCCAGCAGCTTGGACAGTCTAGCTCAGCCCCAGCATTTT
CASSLDSLAQPQHF
>TRBJ2-5|TRBV27|TRBD2|once
TGTGCCAGCAGTTTGGTACTAGCGGACTCACGAGAGACCCAGTACTTC
CASSLVLADSRETQYF
>TRBJ1-2|TRBV4-3|-|-
TGCGCCAGCAGCCAAGTCGGCGGATCGGTTAACTATGGCTACACCTTC
CASSQVGGSVNYGYTF
>TRBJ1-2|TRBV28|TRBD1|-
TGTGCCAGCAGGGAGGGACAGGGGAACTATGGCTACACCTTC
CASREGQGNYGYTF
>TRBJ1-1|TRBV29-1|TRBD1|-
TGCAGCGTTGAAGCGCGACAGGGTTCGACTGAAGCTTTCTTT
CSVEARQGSTEAFF
>TRBJ2-3|TRBV7-2|-|-
TGTGCCAGCAGCTCGAATCGGGGGAACACAGATACGCAGTATTTT
CASSSNRGNTDTQYF
>TRBJ1-2|TRBV6-5|-|few
TGTGCCAGCAGTTCGGACAGTTCCTCTCCTTATGGCTACACCTTC
CASSSDSSSPYGYTF
>TRBJ1-6|TRBV30|-|-
TGTGCCTGGAGGATTGCGAATTCACCCCTCCACTTT
CAWRIANSPLHF
>TRBJ1-3|TRBV19|-|-
TGTGCCAGTACCAGGACAAGCTCTGGAAACACCATATATTTT
CASTRTSSGNTIYF
>TRBJ1-1|TRBV25-1|-|-
TGTGCCACCCGGTTGGGGGGGGAGGGGACTGAAGCTTTCTTT
CATRLGGEGTEAFF
>TRBJ2-7|TRBV2|-|-
TGTGCCAGCAGCCACCGGGACAATGACCACGAGCAGTACTTC
CASSHRDNDHEQYF
>TRBJ2-7|TRBV10-3|-|-
TGTGCCATCAGTGACCCGGCTAGCGTGGGGTTTGAGCAGTACTTC
CAISDPASVGFEQYF
>TRBJ2-5|TRBV6-5|-|-
TGTGCCAGCAGTTACAGGCAGGGAGAGACCCAGTACTTC
CASSYRQGETQYF
>TRBJ1-5|TRBV6-5|-|-
TGTGCCAGCAGTTACGGACAGCGGAATCAGCCCCAGCATTTT
CASSYGQRNQPQHF
>TRBJ1-1|TRBV9|TRBD1|-
TGTGCCAGCAGGGCGGGCCCGTTCAGGGGGCAGGACACTGAAGCTTTCTTT
CASRAGPFRGQDTEAFF
>TRBJ1-1|TRBV7-6|-|-
TGTGCCAGCAGATTAGAGCACAGAAACACTGAAGCTTTCTTT
CASRLEHRNTEAFF
>TRBJ1-1|TRBV6-6|-|few
TGTGCCATCGGATCTCCCGCGGGGCGTGAAGCTTTCTTT
CAIGSPAGREAFF
>TRBJ2-7|TRBV6-4|TRBD2|-
TGTGCCAGCAGTGACTCTGGGACTAGCGGCCTCCCCTACGAGCAGTACTTC
CASSDSGTSGLPYEQYF
>TRBJ2-3|TRBV6-5|TRBD2|-
TGTGCCAGCAGTTCCTGGACTAGCGGACAAACAGATACGCAGTATTTT
CASSSWTSGQTDTQYF
>TRBJ2-3|TRBV6-4|-|-
TGTGCCAGCAAGGAGGAGGGGAGCACAGATACGCAGTATTTT
CASKEEGSTDTQYF
>TRBJ1-6|TRBV15|-|-
TGTGCCACAGCTTCTCGGGGATATAATTCACCCCTCCACTTT
CATASRGYNSPLHF
>TRBJ2-2|TRBV11-2|TRBD2|-
TGTGCCAGCAGCCCGCGACTAGCGGGAGCAAGCGGGGAGCTGTTTTTT
CASSPRLAGASGELFF
>TRBJ1-4|TRBV14|TRBD1|-
TGTGCCAGCAGCAATAGGACAGGGGTTAATGAAAAACTGTTTTTT
CASSNRTGVNEKLFF
>TRBJ1-2|TRBV9|-|once
TGTGCCAGCAGCGTAGGCAGGCAGAGCTATGGCTACACCTTC
CASSVGRQSYGYTF
>TRBJ1-5|TRBV6-1|TRBD1|-
TGTGCCAGCAGTGAATACCCCGGGACAGGGGCCCTAGGAAGTCAGCCCCAGCATTTT
CASSEYPGTGALGSQPQHF
>TRBJ2-5|TRBV6-6|TRBD2|-
TGTGCCAGCAGTGTCGGGAGGATTAAGACCCAGTACTTC
CASSVGRIKTQYF
>TRBJ1-4|TRBV10-2|TRBD1|-
TGCGCCAGCAGTGCGACAGGGAGGAATGAAAAACTGTTTTTT
CASSATGRNEKLFF
>TRBJ1-6|TRBV28|-|-
TGTGCCAGCAGTTTCCTCCCGGAGAATGGTTCACCCCTCCACTTT
CASSFLPENGSPLHF
>TRBJ2-5|TRBV6-6|TRBD2|few
TGTGCCAGCAGCTACGGGATAGCGGGGCAACAAGAGACCCAGTACTTC
CASSYGIAGQQETQYF